What follows are 3 T cell receptor beta chains derived from one specimen sequenced in a study of blood T cells in healthy people across ages (dated by TCRdb to the mid-2010s). The method was 5' RACE. Sequencing relied on an Illumina HiSeq 2500. A second PCR of roughly 6 to 12 cycles was run with a J-beta primer mix and a sample-barcoded 5' primer. Starting from the raw public reads, TCRdb applied fastp trimming at Q25, assembled clones with MiXCR and retained in-frame beta chains. Every distinct CDR3 protein forms one entry, paired with its most common genes and DNA. The table for this sample lists 710,000 or so distinct CDR3 sequences; about 32% of them were counted only once. The top ten hold 15% of the sample. The sample taken for sequencing was blood. The origin of the receptors is a woman of 80 years or more in good health. Donor details come from another sample of the same person, matched by shared clones.

This clonotype was counted a single time. The CDR3 loop reads CASSSYGGGGGSRVSGEQFF. CDR3 nucleotides: TGTGCCAGCAGCTCTTATGGGGGGGGTGGCGGGAGTAGGGTATCTGGTGAGCAGTTCTTC. The chain carries TRBV7-2 and TRBJ2-1; 7 bases are shared with TRBD2. Trimming cost V 4 bases and J 9 bases; bases outside gene matches: 27. Germline assignment: CDR1 SGHTA and CDR2 FQGNSA. This CDR3 is 20 amino acids long. Based on the CDR3 plus reference TRBV7-2 and TRBJ2-1, the full variable domain is GAGVSQSPSNKVTEKGKDVELRCDPISGHTALYWYRQSLGQGLEFLIYFQGNSAPDKSGLPSDRFSAERTGGSVSTLTIQRTQQEDSAVYLCASSSYGGGGGSRVSGEQFFGPGTRLTVL.

Only a few counts were recorded for this clonotype. The chain has TRBV3-1 and TRBJ2-7; D might be TRBD1 (6 bases). The V and J ends lost 1 base and 3 bases respectively, with 34 bases between them. The V gene's germline CDR1 is LGHDT and CDR2 YNNKEL (reference sequence). This CDR3 has 22 residues. The CDR3 region is CASSQGLSIGRRDTSSCYEQYF. The CDR3 bases are TGTGCCAGCAGCCAAGGACTTTCAATAGGGCGTCGGGACACCAGTTCCTGCTACGAGCAGTACTTC.

This clonotype was seen only a few times. The chain is built from TRBV28 and TRBJ1-5; unclear D gene. Trimming cost V 6 bases and J 7 bases, with 16 bases left between them. Germline V gene lookup returns CDR1 MDHEN and CDR2 SYDVKM. This CDR3 is 14 amino acids long. CDR3 loop: CASSLPRQDQPQHF. The CDR3 bases are TGTGCCAGCAGCCTGCCGCGGCAGGACCAGCCCCAGCATTTT. Full variable domain (missing parts from reference TRBV28 and TRBJ1-5): DVKVTQSSRYLVKRTGEKVFLECVQDMDHENMFWYRQDPGLGLRLIYFSYDVKMKEKGDIPEGYSVSREKKERFSLILESASTNQTSMYLCASSLPRQDQPQHFGDGTRLSIL.